Sequencing of this T cell receptor (beta chain) was carried out in a study of T cell responses to AZD1222 COVID-19 vaccine. Repertoires were generated with immunoSEQ multiplex PCR, while TCRdb's copy carries only in-frame clones and drops some. The table includes about 85,000 clones, 88% detected once. CDR1 is SGHAT and CDR2 is FQNNGV in the germline V gene. This CDR3 has 13 residues. The V gene end was trimmed by 8 bases and the J gene end by 9 bases; junction bases not matched to a gene: 10. As regards this clone: Its antigen is as yet unknown.

Findings of the study overall: White British donors predominated, females outnumbered males, and clonal diversity was possibly underestimated. Baseline seropositivity characterized only a handful of AZD1222 recipients.

The sample in question was peripheral blood, obtained on day 0 of AZD1222 vaccination. This clonotype was obtained from an adult in good health. V gene TRBV11-2 combines with J gene TRBJ1-5; TRBD1 aligns across 7 bases. In DNA form, the CDR3 reads TGTGCCAGCTCCCAGGGGGGAGTAGGGCCCCAGCATTTT. Its translation is CASSQGGVGPQHF.